The sequence of this TCR beta chain was determined in a study of blood T cells in healthy people across ages (dated by TCRdb to between 2015 and 2017). The study in broad terms: In model experiments, template switching captured about one uniquely barcoded TCR beta cDNA molecule for every two T cells. Using deep sequencing normalized with unique cDNA molecular identifiers, the study measured how TCR beta repertoire diversity changes with age. Donors were grouped into four age groups: young (average roughly 17 years), middle-aged (39), aged (62) and long-lived (just over 80). To avoid experimental bias, donors of different ages were randomly spread across the sequencing lanes. Using the same blood draw, the study looked at two additional independent replicas of 1 million unique cDNA reads for two donors, one aged 18 to 30 and the other aged 80 or older.

Receptor libraries were prepared by 5' RACE. The data were produced on an Illumina HiSeq 2500. A second PCR of about 6 to 12 cycles was performed with a sample-barcoded 5' primer and a J-beta primer mix. A unique molecular identifier was introduced onto each TCR beta cDNA molecule by a template-switch 5' adaptor carrying 12 random nucleotides. Each sample yielded at least 2.5 million CDR3-containing paired-end reads. The Mint cDNA synthesis kit, primed by a TRBC-specific oligonucleotide, was used to synthesize first-strand cDNA from all RNA. Following uracil-DNA glycosylase treatment, all cDNA underwent a first 18-cycle PCR with the universal primers M1SS and BC2_uni_R. Turning to the authors' computational methods: Each sample was normalized by randomly selecting 1 million high-quality reads, each carrying a distinct molecular identifier. Reads with shared molecular identifiers were discarded instead of being binned into consensus sequences. MiTCR, set to a Q25 quality threshold and the strictest error-elimination algorithm, was used for CDR3 identification, clonotype clustering and error correction. A nonparametric unseen species model using Euler transformation provided a lower-bound estimate of total TCR beta diversity. The public reads were quality trimmed at Q25 with fastp and then assembled into clones with MiXCR by TCRdb, keeping productive beta chains. One record per CDR3 amino acid sequence lists the most common genes and DNA. TCRdb, rather than the study authors, made the V and J calls. The sample profile shows 850,000 to 1,000,000 distinct CDR3 sequences; roughly 50% of them were found once. The ten largest account for 10% to 15% of the sample.

Donors were 39 systemically healthy Caucasian individuals from Russia aged roughly 6 to 100 years. Roughly 11 milliliters of peripheral blood were drawn from each donor into EDTA-treated Vacutainer tubes. Ficoll-Paque density-gradient centrifugation was used to isolate PBMCs, with at least 6 million per sample. Trizol reagent was used to extract total RNA from the PBMCs, yielding at least 6 micrograms per sample. For every donor, flow cytometry on a PBMC aliquot measured the percentage of naive CD45RAhigh/CD27high T cells. Via the germline V gene (reference sequence), CDR1 is PRHDT and CDR2 FYEKMQ. V is clipped by 3 bases and J by 10 bases, and the sequence between their germline boundaries is 12 bases long. The CDR3 runs 12 residues from the cysteine to the phenylalanine. Left in the record is the CDR3 DNA by itself, 36 bases read in frame from the first base. What the work shows at the level of the full study, not this receptor alone: Because profiling used bulk unsorted PBMCs, naive and antigen-experienced compartments could not be compared conclusively. Because donor CMV infection status was unknown, age-related changes in expanded clonotypes were potentially confounded. Estimates of total diversity based on one million sequenced T cells were regarded as lower bounds and as underestimates. Observed TCR beta diversity per million T cells fell roughly linearly with age, and a significant reduction was already apparent by age roughly 40. Compared with the aged group, the long-lived group had more naive CD4+ T cells, fewer expanded clones and increased TCR diversity, suggesting age selection. Observed TCR beta diversity correlated strongly with the percentage of naive T cells measured by flow cytometry.

Points on this clonotype: No antigen is known for it. Base qualities are not recorded, but no much larger clone differs from it by a single base.

Sequencing input: blood. The chain is encoded by TRBV13 joined to TRBJ1-2, with no confidently assigned D gene. This clonotype was sampled from a man aged 25 to 45 in good health. The bases read TGTGCCAGCAGCTTCGATTACAGAGACTACACCTTC. Protein translation: CASSFDYRDYTF.